This T cell receptor (beta chain) was identified during a study of blood T cell repertoires in COVID-19. Study-level background: From T cells, B-cell-depleted T cells, or PBMCs came the material, which was cDNA or gDNA.

Assay used: immunoSEQ multiplex PCR; TCRdb lists only in-frame clones, some missing. The sample shows more than 200,000 clones, more than 65% of them seen only once. Germline V CDR1 and CDR2: ENHRY, SYGVKD. The CDR3 extends over 11 amino acids. V shed 9 bases and J shed 4 bases, with 9 bases lying between them. Sequencing was done on a sample of peripheral blood. V and J are TRBV10-3 and TRBJ1-2; tentatively, D is TRBD1 (5 bases). This TCR derives from a man aged 50-60 years with active or convalescent COVID-19. The CDR3 DNA follows: TGTGCCATGGGGGAGGCCTATGGCTACACCTTC. Translation gives CAMGEAYGYTF.